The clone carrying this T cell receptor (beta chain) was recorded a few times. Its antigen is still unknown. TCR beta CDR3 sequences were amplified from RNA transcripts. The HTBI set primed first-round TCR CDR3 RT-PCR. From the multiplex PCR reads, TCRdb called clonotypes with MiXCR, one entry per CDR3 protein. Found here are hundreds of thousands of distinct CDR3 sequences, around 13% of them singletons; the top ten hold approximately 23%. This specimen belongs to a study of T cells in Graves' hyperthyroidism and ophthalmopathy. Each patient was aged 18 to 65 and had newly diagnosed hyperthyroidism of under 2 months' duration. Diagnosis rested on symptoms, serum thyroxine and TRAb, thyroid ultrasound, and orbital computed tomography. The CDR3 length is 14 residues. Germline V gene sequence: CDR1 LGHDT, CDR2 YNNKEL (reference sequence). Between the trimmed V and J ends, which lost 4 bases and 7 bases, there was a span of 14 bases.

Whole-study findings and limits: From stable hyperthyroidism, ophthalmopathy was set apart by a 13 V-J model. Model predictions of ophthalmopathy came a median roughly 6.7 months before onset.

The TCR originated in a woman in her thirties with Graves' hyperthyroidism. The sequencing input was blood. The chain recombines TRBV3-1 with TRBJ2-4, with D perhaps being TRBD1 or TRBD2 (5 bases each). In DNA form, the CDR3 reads TGTGCCAGCAGCCGGCCAGGAGAGGGGAACATTCAGTACTTC. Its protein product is CASSRPGEGNIQYF.